The 8 T cell receptor beta chains below come from one sample, sequenced in a study of T cell clonotyping in hematopoietic cell transplantation. Sequencing was performed with immunoSEQ multiplex PCR; in TCRdb, only in-frame clones are kept and a portion is missing. This table holds thousands of clones, 65% to 85% found once. Time point specified: recipient sample about 28 days before transplant, after cytoreduction. The sample was peripheral blood mononuclear cells, taken before stem cell transplant. Receptors were obtained from a man in his sixties with acute myeloid leukemia. Some clones in this sample may be carry-over from other donors' samples.

The chain links TRBV2 to TRBJ1-1; 7 nucleotides agree with TRBD1. This CDR3 has 14 residues. J lost 1 base, V lost 6 bases, and 5 bases had no gene match. Germline lookup yields CDR1 SNHLY and CDR2 FYNNEI. In DNA form, the CDR3 reads TGTGCCAGCAGCCGGGACAGCTGGAACACTGAAGCTTTCTTT. Protein product: CASSRDSWNTEAFF.

The chain is built from TRBV28 and TRBJ1-4; D possibly corresponds to TRBD1 (6 bases). Germline assignment: CDR1 MDHEN and CDR2 SYDVKM. With 5 bases removed from V and 4 bases from J, the gap between germline ends came to 17 bases. The CDR3 is 16 amino acids. CDR3 in amino acids: CASSEPDRRDNEKLFF. CDR3 bases: TGTGCCAGCAGTGAACCCGACAGGCGAGATAATGAAAAACTGTTTTTT.

This clone was detected only a few times. This chain links TRBV13 with TRBJ1-4; D may be TRBD1 (5 bases). The CDR3 sequence is 14 residues long. Between the trimmed V and J ends, which lost 0 bases and 4 bases, there was a span of 6 bases. The germline V gene has CDR1 PRHDT and CDR2 FYEKMQ (reference sequence). CDR3 nucleotides: TGTGCCAGCAGCTTAGGACAGGATAATGAAAAACTGTTTTTT. This translates into CASSLGQDNEKLFF.

The rearrangement uses TRBV30 and TRBJ2-5; 8 bases agree with TRBD2. With 4 bases clipped from V and 5 bases from J, the junction kept 6 bases outside the gene matches. This CDR3 contains 13 residues. From germline, CDR1 is GTSNPN and CDR2 SVGIG (reference sequence). CDR3: CAWTGTRGETQYF. The CDR3 nucleotides are TGTGCCTGGACCGGGACTAGGGGGGAGACCCAGTACTTC. Full variable domain (rest looked up from reference TRBV30 and TRBJ2-5): SQTIHQWPATLVQPVGSPLSLECTVEGTSNPNLYWYRQAAGRGLQLLFYSVGIGQISSEVPQNLSASRPQDRQFILSSKKLLLSDSGFYLCAWTGTRGETQYFGPGTRLLVL.

CDR3 amino acids: CAISEGRRDQPQHF. The CDR3 DNA reads TGTGCCATCAGTGAGGGACGGCGAGATCAGCCCCAGCATTTT. The rearrangement uses TRBV10-3 and TRBJ1-5; no clear D. Trimming stripped 2 bases from V and 5 bases from J, with 10 bases between. Germline lookup yields CDR1 ENHRY and CDR2 SYGVKD. This CDR3 contains 14 residues.

J is TRBJ2-5 and V is TRBV5-1; D unresolved. There are 14 residues in the CDR3. CDR1 is SGHRS, CDR2 YFSETQ, per germline. V lost 0 bases and J lost 5, with 11 bases in between. This CDR3 is CASSLAILDETQYF. The CDR3 coding sequence is TGCGCCAGCAGCTTGGCCATCCTAGACGAGACCCAGTACTTC.

As for this clone: Compared with germline, one end of the junction differs, possibly owing to a read error. The chain combines TRBV7-7 with TRBJ2-1; the match to TRBD2 covers 9 bases. This CDR3 is 15 amino acids long. Germline V gene data show CDR1 as SSHAT and CDR2 as FNYEAQ (reference sequence). CDR3 nucleotide sequence: TGTGCTAGCAGTCCTGAGCGGGGGGCGTACAATGAGCAGTTCTTC. It codes for CASSPERGAYNEQFF. Full variable domain (rest looked up from reference TRBV7-7 and TRBJ2-1): GAGVSQSPRYKVTKRGQDVTLRCDPISSHATLYWYQQALGQGPEFLTYFNYEAQPDKSGLPSDRFSAERPEGSISTLTIQRTEQRDSAMYRCASSPERGAYNEQFFGPGTRLTVL.

The rearrangement joins TRBV6-1 to TRBJ1-1; TRBD1 might be the D (6 bases). The germline gives CDR1 MNHNS, CDR2 SASEGT. V was cut by 0 bases and J by 5 bases, with 16 bases left in between. The CDR3 runs 16 residues. The CDR3, as DNA: TGTGCCAGCAGTGAAGCGGGTGGGACACGTCGGACTGAAGCTTTCTTT. It encodes CASSEAGGTRRTEAFF.